The 5 T cell receptor beta chains given below trace back to one sample, sequenced in a study of long-term antiretroviral therapy in people with HIV. Researchers ran immunoSEQ v3.0 at survey level. Assay: immunoSEQ multiplex PCR; the TCRdb copy retains only in-frame clones and omits some. Here the sample spans about 24,000 clones, over 80% being singletons. The source material was unsorted PBMCs, sampled 0.4 years after starting antiretroviral therapy. The receptor source for this set is a man aged 45 to 65 with HIV.

V usage is TRBV29-1 and J usage is TRBJ1-2, with D uncertain. Per germline, CDR1 SQVTM and CDR2 ANQGSEA. This CDR3 is built from 12 residues. V was shortened by 7 bases and J by 7 bases, with 16 bases between the two germline ends. The CDR3 bases are TGCAGCGCCGAATTGGGCTGGGGTGGCTACACCTTC. Translated: CSAELGWGGYTF.

This clone is deemed medium-sized. The rearrangement uses TRBV7-8 and TRBJ2-1; 9 positions match TRBD2. V lost 5 bases to trimming and J lost 8 bases; unmatched junction nucleotides: 13. The CDR3 has 16 amino acids. Looked up from germline, CDR1 is SGHVS and CDR2 is FQNEAQ. The CDR3 coding sequence is TGTGCCAGCAGCCCTCGAGGAGCGGGGGGAGGTCATGAGCAGTTCTTC. Translating gives CASSPRGAGGGHEQFF.

This rearrangement joins TRBV30 to TRBJ2-2; no firm D call. CDR3 length: 14 amino acids. Trimming took off 4 bases at V and 3 bases at J, with 12 bases between the two ends. Germline loops: CDR1 GTSNPN, CDR2 SVGIG (reference sequence). The CDR3 is CAWKTGSYTGELFF. The CDR3 DNA is TGTGCCTGGAAAACCGGGTCCTACACCGGGGAGCTGTTTTTT. Using reference TRBV30 and TRBJ2-2 for the parts outside the CDR3, the full variable domain is SQTIHQWPATLVQPVGSPLSLECTVEGTSNPNLYWYRQAAGRGLQLLFYSVGIGQISSEVPQNLSASRPQDRQFILSSKKLLLSDSGFYLCAWKTGSYTGELFFGEGSRLTVL.

The chain combines TRBV16 with TRBJ2-5; D is unclear. With 0 bases removed from V and 1 base from J, the gap between germline ends came to 6 bases. The CDR3 loop spans 14 amino acids. CDR1 and CDR2 from the germline V gene are KGHSY and FQNENV. CDR3 amino acids: CASSQSAAQETQYF. The DNA of the CDR3 is TGTGCCAGCAGCCAATCCGCAGCCCAAGAGACCCAGTACTTC.

The sample holds a few counts of this clone. The chain carries TRBV7-6 and TRBJ2-7; TRBD1 aligns across 9 bases. Losses at the gene ends were 3 bases for V and 5 bases for J; bases not matched to a gene: 5. The CDR3 is 14 residues long. Germline values: CDR1 SGHVS, CDR2 FNYEAQ. CDR3 in amino acids: CASSFLQGAHEQYF. The DNA of the CDR3 is TGTGCCAGCAGCTTTCTACAGGGGGCCCACGAGCAGTACTTC.